A single sample gave rise to the 24 T cell receptor beta chains below, sequenced in a study of neurological immune-mediated disorders. One entry per CDR3 protein, called by TCRdb with MiXCR from the 5' RACE reads. This table holds 35,000 to 40,000 distinct CDR3 sequences, 2.5% found once. Sequenced sample: PBMCs. These receptors were taken from a man between 50 and 59 years old with multiple sclerosis.

This clonotype was counted many times. The V call is TRBV5-1, the J call TRBJ1-2; D is possibly TRBD1 (6 bases). Germline-derived CDR1 and CDR2 are SGHRS and YFSETQ. The CDR3 contains 14 residues. V dropped 3 bases and J dropped 4 bases, with 13 bases sitting between them. This CDR3 is CASSYQDSTYGYTF. The DNA for the CDR3 is TGCGCCAGCAGCTACCAGGACAGCACCTATGGCTACACCTTC.

This clonotype has ten or more counts. The chain uses TRBV4-3 and TRBJ1-6, with D unresolved. Trimming took 1 base from V and 5 from J, leaving 15 bases between them. CDR1 and CDR2 (germline): LGHNA, YSLEER. There are 17 residues in the CDR3. The CDR3 region has the DNA TGCGCCAGCAGCCAAGTTGCGGCAGCCGGGGATAATTCACCCCTCCACTTT. Its protein is CASSQVAAAGDNSPLHF.

This clonotype occurred many times. The chain is built from TRBV7-8 and TRBJ2-2; no firm D call. The V gene lost 1 base and the J gene lost 1 base, with 7 bases spanning the gap. The CDR3 extends over 15 amino acids. The germline V gene encodes CDR1 SGHVS and CDR2 FQNEAQ. CDR3 sequence reads: CASSLGAVNTGELFF. The CDR3, as DNA: TGTGCCAGCAGCTTAGGGGCTGTGAACACCGGGGAGCTGTTTTTT.

This clonotype was detected ten times or more. This sequence joins TRBV12-3 or TRBV12-4 and TRBJ1-5, with 7 bases fitting TRBD1. Trimming cost V 8 bases and J 5 bases; bases outside gene matches: 6. The CDR3 extends over 13 amino acids. The CDR3: CASQDRPDQPQHF. As DNA, the CDR3 is TGTGCCAGCCAGGACAGGCCGGATCAGCCCCAGCATTTT.

This clonotype was found many times. The chain employs TRBV7-8 and TRBJ1-1; no firm D call. The ends were cut back, 5 bases at V and 0 bases at J, with 7 bases in the middle. The germline V gene has CDR1 SGHVS and CDR2 FQNEAQ. The CDR3 is 13 amino acids. CDR3 residues: CASSPIVNTEAFF. CDR3 coding DNA: TGTGCCAGCAGCCCGATAGTGAACACTGAAGCTTTCTTT.

This clonotype was seen repeatedly, ten times or more. V and J are TRBV7-2 and TRBJ2-1; D gene unclear. The CDR3 is made up of 12 amino acids. V lost 2 bases and J lost 4, with 3 bases in between. The germline CDR1 and CDR2 sequences are SGHTA and FQGNSA. DNA of the CDR3: TGTGCCAGCAGCTTACGGTACAATGAGCAGTTCTTC. This translates into CASSLRYNEQFF. The whole variable domain, filled in from reference TRBV7-2 and TRBJ2-1, reads GAGVSQSPSNKVTEKGKDVELRCDPISGHTALYWYRQSLGQGLEFLIYFQGNSAPDKSGLPSDRFSAERTGGSVSTLTIQRTQQEDSAVYLCASSLRYNEQFFGPGTRLTVL.

This clonotype was counted ten times or more. J is TRBJ1-5 and V is TRBV6-2 or TRBV6-3; unclear D gene. The CDR3 runs 14 residues. CDR1 and CDR2 (germline): MNHEY, SVGEGT. Trimming pared 6 bases from V and 7 bases from J, leaving 16 bases between. CDR3 DNA sequence: TGTGCCAGCAGCCCCACGACGGGATGGCAGCCCCAGCATTTT. Amino acid sequence: CASSPTTGWQPQHF.

This clonotype was detected ten times or more. The V and J genes are TRBV4-1 and TRBJ1-1; D is unclear. V lost 3 bases and J lost 7, with 15 bases in between. The CDR3 is made up of 14 amino acids. Germline V CDR1 and CDR2: MGHRA, YSYEKL. The CDR3 loop is CASSHLGRYVEAFF. CDR3 in DNA: TGCGCCAGCAGCCACCTCGGACGATACGTTGAAGCTTTCTTT.

This clonotype was observed a handful of times. The germline gene is not matched at one end of the junction; a read error may be the cause. The chain uses TRBV20-1 and TRBJ1-5; D may be TRBD1 (6 bases). The CDR3 sequence is 14 residues long. CDR1 DFQATT and CDR2 SNEGSKA come from the germline V gene (reference sequence). This CDR3 is CSAGPRDWGQPQNF. CDR3 in DNA: TGCAGTGCCGGCCCCCGGGACTGGGGGCAGCCCCAGAATTTT.

This clonotype was seen ten or more times. This chain uses TRBV5-1 with TRBJ1-1; TRBD1 matches at 11 bases. The CDR3 has 17 residues. CDR1 and CDR2 from the germline V gene are SGHRS and YFSETQ. The trim removed 5 bases at V and 6 bases at J, leaving 15 bases unmatched. For the CDR3, the DNA is TGCGCCAGCAGTTTCGGACAGGGGGCGGGAGACGGCGCTGAAGCTTTCTTT. Translated, it gives CASSFGQGAGDGAEAFF.

Worth noting for this clonotype: A read error is likely, as this CDR3 ends without the conserved phenylalanine or tryptophan. This rearrangement joins TRBV6-6 to TRBJ2-1; weak D call: TRBD1 (5 bases). The CDR3 sequence is 15 residues long. The germline V gene has CDR1 MNHNY and CDR2 SVGAGI (reference sequence). The V end was cut by 7 bases, the J end by 0 bases, with 13 bases between. The CDR3 reads CASIPTDSSYNEQFN. The CDR3, as DNA: TGTGCCAGCATTCCGACAGATAGCTCCTACAATGAGCAGTTCAAC.

This clonotype showed up many times. This rearrangement joins TRBV24-1 to TRBJ1-1; 7 nucleotides agree with TRBD1. Germline lookup yields CDR1 KGHDR and CDR2 SFDVKD. The CDR3 length is 10 residues. Trimming at V came to 10 bases and at J to 8 bases, leaving 3 bases not matched to a gene. The CDR3 coding sequence is TGTGCCACAGGGGACAGCGAAGCTTTCTTT. The encoded protein is CATGDSEAFF.

This clonotype was detected many times. The genes are TRBV7-2 and TRBJ1-1; maybe TRBD1 (5 bases). The CDR3 has 13 residues. Germline V lookup: CDR1 SGHTA, CDR2 FQGNSA. Trimming shortened V by 2 bases and J by 7 bases, and 11 bases separated the two germline ends. CDR3 loop: CASSLPEQVEAFF. The CDR3 DNA sequence: TGTGCCAGCAGCTTACCGGAACAGGTTGAAGCTTTCTTT.

This clonotype was counted ten times or more. The rearrangement uses TRBV10-3 and TRBJ2-3, with TRBD2 as a possible D gene (6 bases). Germline V gene data show CDR1 as ENHRY and CDR2 as SYGVKD. V was clipped by 4 bases and J by 2 bases, with 10 bases between them. The CDR3 contains 14 residues. The CDR3 loop is CAISGGDLTDTQYF. DNA of the CDR3: TGTGCCATCAGTGGGGGGGATCTCACAGATACGCAGTATTTT.

This clonotype appeared many times. This chain uses TRBV7-9 with TRBJ2-7; the D is unclear. The CDR3 loop spans 10 amino acids. Germline V gives CDR1 SEHNR, CDR2 FQNEAQ (reference sequence). V dropped 11 bases and J dropped 6 bases, with 11 bases sitting between them. CDR3 protein: CAVKGGEQYF. In DNA, the CDR3 is TGTGCCGTAAAGGGTGGCGAGCAGTACTTC.

V gene TRBV18 combines with J gene TRBJ2-7, with TRBD1 identical over 11 bases. The ends lost 1 base at V and 5 bases at J; junction bases unmatched: 4. The CDR3 consists of 15 residues. From germline, CDR1 is KGHSH and CDR2 LQKENI. CDR3 in DNA: TGTGCCAGCTCACCACTGGGACAGGGGGGGCACGAGCAGTACTTC. Residues: CASSPLGQGGHEQYF.

This clonotype was seen a few times. A junction boundary mismatches the germline segment, possibly from a read error. The gene calls are TRBV12-3 or TRBV12-4 and TRBJ1-5, with no clear D. The CDR3 contains 15 residues. Written as DNA, the CDR3 is TGTGCCAGCAGTTTTAAATCAGGTGGGGATCAGCCCCAGAATTTT. It encodes CASSFKSGGDQPQNF.

This clonotype was seen repeatedly, ten times or more. V usage is TRBV27 and J usage is TRBJ1-5; D remains ambiguous. CDR1 MNHEY and CDR2 SMNVEV come from the germline V gene (reference sequence). The CDR3 runs to 14 residues. The ends were cut back, 3 bases at V and 1 base at J, with 7 bases in the middle. CDR3 bases: TGTGCCAGCAGTTTGGGCGCCAGCAATCAGCCCCAGCATTTT. Its protein product is CASSLGASNQPQHF.

This clonotype was seen repeatedly, ten times or more. The rearrangement links TRBV7-9 to TRBJ2-1, with 7 bases identical to TRBD2. V was clipped by 5 bases and J by 0 bases; unmatched bases: 13. The germline V gene has CDR1 SEHNR and CDR2 FQNEAQ (reference sequence). This CDR3 comprises 18 residues. The CDR3 DNA is TGTGCCAGCAGCCTTCCTGTGGCGCGGGAGAGCTCCTACAATGAGCAGTTCTTC. This encodes CASSLPVARESSYNEQFF. Full variable domain (missing parts from reference TRBV7-9 and TRBJ2-1): DTGVSQNPRHKITKRGQNVTFRCDPISEHNRLYWYRQTLGQGPEFLTYFQNEAQLEKSRLLSDRFSAERPKGSFSTLEIQRTEQGDSAMYLCASSLPVARESSYNEQFFGPGTRLTVL.

This clonotype was detected ten times or more. The gene calls are TRBV7-6 and TRBJ2-7, with 9 nucleotides matching TRBD1. Germline V gives CDR1 SGHVS, CDR2 FNYEAQ. J gave up 5 bases and V 4 bases, and 12 bases lay outside the gene matches. The CDR3 covers 16 residues. In nucleotides, the CDR3 is TGTGCCAGCAGCTCACTCGGGGGGACAGGGCCGAACGAGCAGTACTTC. Its protein is CASSSLGGTGPNEQYF.

This clonotype was counted at least ten times. The genes are TRBV7-9 and TRBJ1-2; a weak D match, TRBD1 (6 bases). The CDR3 runs to 14 residues. Germline-derived CDR1 and CDR2 are SEHNR and FQNEAQ (reference sequence). Between the trimmed V and J ends, which lost 0 bases and 5 bases, there was a span of 10 bases. In nucleotides, the CDR3 is TGTGCCAGCAGCTTAGCCACCGGACAGTATGGCTACACCTTC. Its translation: CASSLATGQYGYTF.

This clonotype was counted many times. The J gene is TRBJ2-7, the V gene TRBV4-3, with D perhaps matching TRBD1 or TRBD2 (5 bases each). V was trimmed by 1 base and J by 0 bases, leaving 10 bases between them. Germline CDR1 and CDR2: LGHNA and YSLEER. The CDR3 is 15 amino acids. Written as DNA, the CDR3 is TGCGCCAGCAGCCAAGTGTACGGGGCCTCCTACGAGCAGTACTTC. Amino acid sequence: CASSQVYGASYEQYF.

In regard to this clonotype: Relative to the germline gene, one junction end is altered; a read error may explain this. V and J are TRBV7-2 and TRBJ1-5; D is undetermined. From germline, CDR1 is SGHTA and CDR2 FQGNSA. This CDR3 comprises 15 residues. This CDR3 reads CASSLAMNSNQPQNF. The CDR3 DNA is TGTGCCAGCAGCTTAGCGATGAATAGCAATCAGCCCCAGAATTTT.

This clonotype showed up just a few times. CDR3 nucleotide sequence: TGCGCCAGCAGCTGGACAGCTAACTATGGCTACACCTTC. Translated: CASSWTANYGYTF. The J gene is TRBJ1-2, the V gene TRBV5-1, with D possibly TRBD1 on 6 matching bases. The CDR3 has 13 residues. The germline V and J ends were trimmed by 3 bases and 0 bases, with 6 bases remaining between them. Germline V gene data show CDR1 as SGHRS and CDR2 as YFSETQ.